This T cell receptor (beta chain) is from a study of blood T cells in healthy people across ages (dated by TCRdb to between 2015 and 2016). Background for the entire study: In model experiments, template switching captured roughly one uniquely barcoded TCR beta cDNA molecule for every two T cells. The study measured age-related changes in TCR beta repertoire diversity using deep sequencing normalized with unique cDNA molecular identifiers. The donors were split into four age groups: young (average 16 years), middle-aged (more than 35), aged (approximately 60) and long-lived (over 80). To avoid experimental bias, donors of different ages were distributed randomly across sequencing lanes. Two additional independent replicas of 1 million unique cDNA reads from the same blood draw were analyzed for two donors (one aged 18 to 30 and one aged 80 or older).

Broader findings and caveats from the paper: Donor CMV infection status was unknown, potentially confounding age-related changes in expanded clonotypes. Estimates of total diversity from one million sequenced T cells were regarded as lower bounds and underestimates. The percentage of naive T cells measured by flow cytometry correlated strongly with observed TCR beta diversity. Conclusive comparison of naive and antigen-experienced compartments was prevented by the profiling of bulk unsorted PBMCs. Observed TCR beta diversity per million T cells fell roughly linearly with age, and a significant reduction was already apparent by age roughly 40. Compared with the aged group, the long-lived group had more naive CD4+ T cells, fewer expanded clones and increased TCR diversity, suggesting age selection.

Systemically healthy Caucasian individuals from Russia, some 36 in total and aged roughly 6 to 100 years, were included as donors. Each donor gave about 10 milliliters of peripheral blood, drawn into EDTA-treated Vacutainer tubes. Ficoll-Paque density-gradient centrifugation was used to isolate PBMCs, with at least 6 million per sample. Total RNA, at least 5 micrograms per sample, was extracted from PBMCs with Trizol reagent. For every donor, an aliquot of PBMCs went through flow cytometry to measure the percentages of naive CD45RAhigh/CD27high T cells. This clonotype was recorded at least ten times. The antigen this receptor binds is unknown. Base quality data are lacking; no much larger clone is found one base away. The library was made by 5' RACE. The reads were generated on an Illumina HiSeq 2500. The second PCR ran for about 6 to 12 cycles and used a J-beta primer mix along with a sample-barcoded 5' primer. A unique molecular identifier was introduced onto each TCR beta cDNA molecule by a template-switch 5' adaptor carrying 12 random nucleotides. Each sample yielded at least 2.5 million CDR3-containing paired-end reads. The Mint cDNA synthesis kit, primed by a TRBC-specific oligonucleotide, was used to synthesize first-strand cDNA from all RNA. After uracil-DNA glycosylase treatment, a first 18-cycle PCR used universal primers M1SS and BC2_uni_R on all cDNA. The authors processed their data as follows. Normalization of each sample was performed by random selection of 1 million high-quality reads, each carrying a distinct molecular identifier. Reads with shared molecular identifiers were discarded instead of being binned into consensus sequences. CDR3 identification, clonotype clustering and error correction used MiTCR with a Q25 quality threshold and the strictest error-elimination algorithm. A nonparametric unseen species model with Euler transformation was used to estimate a lower bound on total TCR beta diversity. In-frame beta chains were kept once TCRdb had trimmed the public reads at Q25 with fastp and called clones with MiXCR. Rows are unified per CDR3 protein, each entry keeping the most common DNA and genes. These V and J calls derive from TCRdb rather than the authors' analysis. Here the sample has 600,000 or so distinct CDR3 sequences; 25% to 30% occur a single time. The biggest ten clones account for 15% to 18% of the sample.

Taken from the germline V gene, the CDR1 and CDR2 loops are SQVTM and ANQGSEA. The CDR3, cysteine through phenylalanine, is 10 amino acids long. The CDR3 DNA has 30 bases and is translated from base 1. V was cut back by 8 bases and J by 3 bases, leaving a gap of 7 bases between them. The clonotype comes from an elderly woman in good health. This chain joins TRBV29-1 to TRBJ1-1; the D gene remains uncertain. Sequenced input: blood. The CDR3 protein sequence reads: CSSRDTEAFF. The DNA sequence is as follows: TGCAGCTCTCGGGACACTGAAGCTTTCTTT. The reference TRBV29-1 and TRBJ1-1 proteins fill in what lies around the CDR3, so the full variable domain reads SAVISQKPSRDICQRGTSLTIQCQVDSQVTMMFWYRQQPGQSLTLIATANQGSEATYESGFVIDKFPISRPNLTFSTLTVSNMSPEDSSIYLCSSRDTEAFFGQGTRLTVV.